These T cell receptor beta chains were read from a single sample in a study of cytomegalovirus exposure and HLA in healthy donors. Sequenced by immunoSEQ multiplex PCR; TCRdb stores in-frame clones only, minus some. The sample records some 160,000 clones, around 85% being singletons. Sequencing was carried out using PBMCs. All receptors derive from a middle-aged man in good health and CMV-seropositive. Both conserved end residues are part of each CDR3. The order of the fields is D gene, clone size, V gene, J gene, CDR3 protein, CDR3 DNA. D genes are given only for firm matches. Not every row has a clone size; where given, it reads once, few, many or a size class.

D: -
size: -
V: TRBV15
J: TRBJ1-2
CDR3: CATSRGGGAYQHYGYTF
DNA: TGTGCCACCAGCAGAGGCGGAGGGGCCTATCAGCACTATGGCTACACCTTC

D: TRBD2
size: -
V: TRBV5-1
J: TRBJ2-3
CDR3: CASSFSGGNPADTQYF
DNA: TGCGCCAGCAGCTTTAGCGGGGGGAATCCCGCAGATACGCAGTATTTT

D: TRBD2
size: -
V: TRBV5-4
J: TRBJ2-1
CDR3: CASGAGAVNEQFF
DNA: TGTGCCAGCGGGGCGGGAGCTGTGAATGAGCAGTTCTTC

D: -
size: -
V: TRBV2
J: TRBJ1-1
CDR3: CASSPSVNTEAFF
DNA: TGTGCCAGCAGTCCGTCCGTGAACACTGAAGCTTTCTTT

D: TRBD1
size: -
V: TRBV4-2
J: TRBJ2-7
CDR3: CASSRAPGQSSYEQYF
DNA: TGTGCCAGCAGCCGAGCTCCGGGACAGAGCTCCTACGAGCAGTACTTC

D: -
size: few
V: TRBV5-5
J: TRBJ1-4
CDR3: CASSFPPTGGNEKLFF
DNA: TGTGCCAGCAGCTTTCCCCCCACAGGTGGTAATGAAAAACTGTTTTTT

D: -
size: -
V: TRBV5-1
J: TRBJ2-7
CDR3: CASSLVGGLEQYF
DNA: TGCGCCAGCAGCTTGGTTGGGGGCCTGGAGCAGTACTTC

D: -
size: -
V: TRBV10-3
J: TRBJ2-7
CDR3: CAISQWQGGYEQYF
DNA: TGTGCCATCAGTCAATGGCAAGGGGGCTACGAGCAGTACTTC

D: TRBD2
size: -
V: TRBV5-1
J: TRBJ2-3
CDR3: CASSGGGMEDTQYF
DNA: TGCGCCAGCAGCGGCGGGGGAATGGAGGATACGCAGTATTTT

D: -
size: -
V: TRBV29-1
J: TRBJ2-5
CDR3: CSVRRSVRLQEAQYF
DNA: TGCAGCGTTCGAAGGTCCGTACGGCTCCAAGAGGCCCAGTACTTC

D: TRBD1
size: -
V: TRBV5-6
J: TRBJ1-4
CDR3: CASSMDRDEKLFF
DNA: TGTGCCAGCAGCATGGACAGGGATGAAAAACTGTTTTTT

D: -
size: -
V: TRBV7-6
J: TRBJ2-3
CDR3: CASSLAGSLIDTQYF
DNA: TGTGCCAGCAGCTTGGCGGGGTCTCTCATAGATACGCAGTATTTT

D: -
size: -
V: TRBV6-5
J: TRBJ1-4
CDR3: CASTHNSLNEKLFF
DNA: TGTGCCAGCACCCATAACAGCCTTAATGAAAAACTGTTTTTT

D: -
size: -
V: TRBV28
J: TRBJ1-2
CDR3: CASSLQGIYGYTF
DNA: TGTGCCAGCAGTTTACAGGGGATCTATGGCTACACCTTC

D: TRBD1
size: -
V: TRBV5-1
J: TRBJ2-5
CDR3: CASSLKGQTQETQYF
DNA: TGCGCCAGCAGCCTAAAGGGACAGACCCAAGAGACCCAGTACTTC

D: -
size: -
V: TRBV28
J: TRBJ1-4
CDR3: CASTTGMEKLFF
DNA: TGTGCCAGCACCACAGGGATGGAAAAACTGTTTTTT

D: TRBD1
size: -
V: TRBV6-6
J: TRBJ1-2
CDR3: CASSSIPGQDDGYTF
DNA: TGTGCCAGCAGTTCCATCCCGGGACAGGACGATGGCTACACCTTC

D: -
size: -
V: TRBV5-1
J: TRBJ1-1
CDR3: CASSFPDSNTEAFF
DNA: TGCGCCAGCAGCTTCCCAGATTCGAACACTGAAGCTTTCTTT

D: TRBD2
size: -
V: TRBV11-2
J: TRBJ2-1
CDR3: CASSLESPHSGGASEQFF
DNA: TGTGCCAGCAGCTTAGAGTCGCCTCACAGCGGGGGGGCATCTGAGCAGTTCTTC

D: -
size: -
V: TRBV5-1
J: TRBJ1-2
CDR3: CASSFADREYYGYTF
DNA: TGCGCCAGCAGCTTCGCGGACAGAGAGTACTATGGCTACACCTTC

D: TRBD1
size: -
V: TRBV5-1
J: TRBJ2-5
CDR3: CASSSTGLETQYF
DNA: TGCGCCAGCAGCTCGACAGGGCTGGAGACCCAGTACTTC

D: -
size: -
V: TRBV18
J: TRBJ1-1
CDR3: CASFQGRDTEAFF
DNA: TGTGCCAGCTTTCAGGGGAGGGACACTGAAGCTTTCTTT

D: TRBD1
size: -
V: TRBV7-9
J: TRBJ2-1
CDR3: CASSLRGTGGGWFF
DNA: TGTGCCAGCAGCCTCCGGGGTACAGGGGGCGGGTGGTTCTTC

D: TRBD1
size: -
V: TRBV6-5
J: TRBJ1-5
CDR3: CASSYDRGGNQPQHF
DNA: TGTGCCAGCAGTTACGACAGGGGTGGAAATCAGCCCCAGCATTTT

D: TRBD1
size: -
V: TRBV11-3
J: TRBJ2-7
CDR3: CASSPGTGRPYEQYF
DNA: TGTGCCAGCAGCCCCGGGACAGGAAGGCCCTACGAGCAGTACTTC

D: -
size: -
V: TRBV7-2
J: TRBJ1-5
CDR3: CASSPRGGQPQHF
DNA: TGTGCCAGCAGCCCCAGGGGCGGTCAGCCCCAGCATTTT

D: -
size: -
V: TRBV5-6
J: TRBJ2-7
CDR3: CASSALGEWSYEQYF
DNA: TGTGCCAGCAGCGCCCTCGGTGAGTGGTCCTACGAGCAGTACTTC

D: TRBD1
size: -
V: TRBV28
J: TRBJ2-1
CDR3: CASSLLTGGNSYNEQFF
DNA: TGTGCCAGCAGTCTATTGACAGGGGGAAACTCCTACAATGAGCAGTTCTTC

D: TRBD2
size: -
V: TRBV7-2
J: TRBJ2-1
CDR3: CASSPRISGTEGNEQFF
DNA: TGTGCCAGCAGCCCCCGGATCAGCGGGACGGAGGGCAATGAGCAGTTCTTC

D: -
size: -
V: TRBV14
J: TRBJ2-7
CDR3: CASSQGLLEVDEQYF
DNA: TGTGCCAGCAGCCAAGGTCTACTAGAAGTTGACGAGCAGTACTTC

D: TRBD2
size: -
V: TRBV18
J: TRBJ2-1
CDR3: CASSPLGTSSNEQFF
DNA: TGTGCCAGCTCACCTCTAGGGACTAGCAGCAATGAGCAGTTCTTC

D: TRBD1
size: -
V: TRBV23-1
J: TRBJ2-7
CDR3: CASSQWVRGQTGTSLFAYEQYF
DNA: TGCGCCAGCAGTCAATGGGTCAGGGGGCAAACAGGGACCAGCCTTTTCGCCTACGAGCAGTACTTC

D: -
size: -
V: TRBV6-5
J: TRBJ2-1
CDR3: CASRTGLHEQFF
DNA: TGTGCCAGCAGAACCGGACTTCACGAGCAGTTCTTC

D: -
size: -
V: TRBV2
J: TRBJ1-4
CDR3: CASSETGVNEKLFF
DNA: TGTGCCAGCAGTGAGACGGGTGTTAATGAAAAACTGTTTTTT

D: -
size: few
V: TRBV25-1
J: TRBJ2-7
CDR3: CARKSSRVAYEQYF
DNA: TGTGCCAGGAAATCCTCCAGGGTGGCCTACGAGCAGTACTTC

D: -
size: -
V: TRBV5-1
J: TRBJ2-7
CDR3: CASSDPSGEQYF
DNA: TGCGCCAGCAGTGACCCCTCAGGAGAGCAGTACTTC

D: -
size: -
V: TRBV29-1
J: TRBJ1-2
CDR3: CSFEDSNYGYTF
DNA: TGCAGCTTTGAGGACAGTAACTATGGCTACACCTTC

D: TRBD1
size: -
V: TRBV18
J: TRBJ1-5
CDR3: CASSPPGQGPYQPQHF
DNA: TGTGCCAGCTCACCACCCGGACAGGGGCCCTATCAGCCCCAGCATTTT

D: -
size: few
V: TRBV27
J: TRBJ2-7
CDR3: CASSSGDSVREQYF
DNA: TGTGCCAGCAGTTCTGGGGACTCTGTAAGGGAGCAGTACTTC

D: TRBD1
size: -
V: TRBV5-1
J: TRBJ2-7
CDR3: CASGLETGGLYEQYF
DNA: TGCGCCAGCGGCTTGGAGACAGGGGGCTTGTACGAGCAGTACTTC